The entry that follows covers one T cell receptor beta chain sequence. The Seattle patients joined while their infection was active and were tracked longitudinally afterward. This sample is part of a study of blood T cell repertoires in COVID-19. Looking at the study overall: From T cells, B-cell-depleted T cells, or PBMCs came the material, which was cDNA or gDNA.

TCRdb keeps only in-frame clones here, not all; method: immunoSEQ multiplex PCR. The repertoire consists of about 360,000 clones, with 65% to 90% occurring once and the leading ten covering roughly 7.2%. After removal of 6 bases from V and 8 bases from J, the junction contained 9 bases not matched to a gene. CDR1 LGHDT and CDR2 YNNKEL come from the germline V gene (reference sequence). The CDR3 contains 14 residues. The rearrangement joins TRBV3-1 (or the pseudogene TRBV3-2) to TRBJ2-5; 10 bases are shared with TRBD1. Sequenced material: peripheral blood. The sequence came from a woman aged 55-69 years with COVID-19, enrolled during active disease. CDR3 sequence reads: CASSPRDRGLTQYF. Written as DNA, the CDR3 is TGTGCCAGCAGTCCCAGGGACAGGGGTCTAACCCAGTACTTC.